The 32 T cell receptor beta chains in this list originate from one sample, sequenced in a study of cytomegalovirus exposure and HLA in healthy donors. The PCR had 60 Vbeta and 13 Jbeta primers. TCRdb's copy holds only in-frame clones and misses some; the assay was immunoSEQ multiplex PCR. The table has under 55,000 clones, around 70% seen once. The sequenced sample was PBMCs. These receptors were obtained from a man between 18 and 35 years old in good health and CMV-seronegative.

The V call is TRBV30, the J call TRBJ1-1; a possible D gene is TRBD1 (5 bases). CDR1 GTSNPN and CDR2 SVGIG come from the germline V gene (reference sequence). V lost 2 bases to trimming and J lost 7 bases, with 14 bases between them. CDR3 length: 13 residues. The CDR3 protein is CAWSLGAGGEAFF. The CDR3 bases are TGTGCCTGGAGTTTAGGGGCGGGAGGTGAAGCTTTCTTT.

This clone showed up just a few times. The CDR3 is CARLYPTGVNTEAFF. The CDR3 DNA reads TGTGCCAGACTATACCCGACAGGGGTGAACACTGAAGCTTTCTTT. The rearrangement uses TRBV28 and TRBJ1-1, with 8 bases lining up with TRBD1. Germline loops: CDR1 MDHEN, CDR2 SYDVKM. The CDR3 is made up of 15 amino acids. V trimming: 9 bases; J trimming: 0 bases; junction bases outside the gene matches: 9.

V is TRBV19 and J is TRBJ2-7; maybe TRBD1 (6 bases). Trimming took off 3 bases at V and 3 bases at J, with 6 bases between the two ends. The CDR3 is 12 residues long. The germline gives CDR1 LNHDA, CDR2 SQIVND (reference sequence). The CDR3 protein is CASSMTGYEQYF. The CDR3 DNA reads as TGTGCCAGTAGTATGACAGGCTACGAGCAGTACTTC.

The CDR3 is CAWSARGLKSDTQYF. The CDR3 region has the DNA TGTGCCTGGAGTGCCCGAGGACTCAAGTCAGATACGCAGTATTTT. The rearrangement links TRBV30 to TRBJ2-3, with a tentative D call TRBD2 (5 bases). The germline V and J ends were trimmed by 1 base and 4 bases, with 15 bases remaining between them. From germline, CDR1 is GTSNPN and CDR2 SVGIG (reference sequence). The CDR3 is made up of 15 amino acids. The full variable domain, in which reference TRBV30 and TRBJ2-3 provide the parts outside the CDR3, is SQTIHQWPATLVQPVGSPLSLECTVEGTSNPNLYWYRQAAGRGLQLLFYSVGIGQISSEVPQNLSASRPQDRQFILSSKKLLLSDSGFYLCAWSARGLKSDTQYFGPGTRLTVL.

The V call is TRBV29-1, the J call TRBJ2-2, with D tentatively TRBD2 (7 bases). Germline V gene sequence: CDR1 SQVTM, CDR2 ANQGSEA. The CDR3 spans 13 residues. Trimming removed 3 bases from V and 7 bases from J, with 12 bases in between. The CDR3 reads CSVEGAGVGELFF. The CDR3 bases are TGCAGCGTTGAGGGGGCGGGGGTCGGGGAGCTGTTTTTT.

This chain connects TRBV6-5 to TRBJ1-2; 12 bases align to TRBD1. The CDR3 totals 16 residues. Losses at the gene ends were 2 bases for V and 4 bases for J; bases not matched to a gene: 5. Germline CDR1 reads MNHEY; CDR2 reads SVGAGI. The DNA of the CDR3 is TGTGCCAGCAGTTACCTTGGGACAGGGGGCCTCTATGGCTACACCTTC. Protein: CASSYLGTGGLYGYTF.

This clone was seen a single time. This chain uses TRBV7-9 with TRBJ1-5, with 7 bases identical to TRBD1. This CDR3 comprises 17 residues. Unmatched junction bases numbered 16, after V lost 4 bases and J lost 7 bases. Germline V gene sequence: CDR1 SEHNR, CDR2 FQNEAQ (reference sequence). Written as DNA, the CDR3 is TGTGCCAGCAGCTCTATTCTCGGACAGGCTCAGGTCCAGCCCCAGCATTTT. Translating it yields CASSSILGQAQVQPQHF.

The gene calls are TRBV10-3 and TRBJ1-2, with a weak D call TRBD1 (6 bases). CDR1 and CDR2 from the germline V gene are ENHRY and SYGVKD. There are 12 residues in the CDR3. The V end was cut by 6 bases, the J end by 5 bases, with 10 bases between. In nucleotides, the CDR3 is TGTGCCATCAGGCCAGGGGATTATGGCTACACCTTC. Translating gives CAIRPGDYGYTF.

The chain couples TRBV2 to TRBJ2-7, with D unclear. This CDR3 has 12 amino acids. The V end was cut by 5 bases, the J end by 1 base, with 6 bases between. Looked up from germline, CDR1 is SNHLY and CDR2 is FYNNEI. The CDR3 protein is CASSSQSYEQYF. The CDR3, as DNA: TGTGCCAGCAGTTCCCAGTCCTACGAGCAGTACTTC.

CDR3 loop: CASSVAGWEDEQYF. The CDR3, as DNA: TGTGCCAGCAGCGTAGCCGGGTGGGAGGACGAGCAGTACTTC. V and J are TRBV9 and TRBJ2-7; weak D call: TRBD2 (6 bases). The V gene lost 0 bases and the J gene lost 5 bases, with 12 bases spanning the gap. The length of the CDR3 is 14 residues. Germline assignment: CDR1 SGDLS and CDR2 YYNGEE.

V and J are TRBV29-1 and TRBJ1-1; D perhaps matches TRBD1 (6 bases). Germline CDR1 SQVTM, CDR2 ANQGSEA. The CDR3 totals 14 residues. The V gene lost 7 bases and the J gene lost 1 base, with 16 bases spanning the gap. CDR3 region: CSGNTGTANTEAFF. CDR3 sequence (DNA): TGCAGCGGGAACACAGGGACCGCGAACACTGAAGCTTTCTTT.

The gene calls are TRBV29-1 and TRBJ2-7, with 7 positions matching TRBD2. The germline CDR1 and CDR2 sequences are SQVTM and ANQGSEA. J lost 0 bases, V lost 4 bases, and 3 bases had no gene match. This CDR3 is 13 amino acids long. In DNA form, the CDR3 reads TGCAGCGTTGGGGGCGGGAGCTCCTACGAGCAGTACTTC. It specifies CSVGGGSSYEQYF.

This chain connects TRBV29-1 to TRBJ1-1, with D possibly TRBD1 on 5 matching bases. The CDR3 spans 12 residues. The germline gives CDR1 SQVTM, CDR2 ANQGSEA. Deletions cut 5 bases from V and 2 bases from J, with 9 bases between. The CDR3 spells CSVSDRNTEAFF. CDR3 nucleotides: TGCAGCGTTAGCGACAGAAACACTGAAGCTTTCTTT. Variable domain in full (rest from reference TRBV29-1 and TRBJ1-1): SAVISQKPSRDICQRGTSLTIQCQVDSQVTMMFWYRQQPGQSLTLIATANQGSEATYESGFVIDKFPISRPNLTFSTLTVSNMSPEDSSIYLCSVSDRNTEAFFGQGTRLTVV.

The DNA for the CDR3 is TGTGCCAGCAGCCAGGGAGTACAAGGGGAGCAGTTCTTC. Protein product: CASSQGVQGEQFF. The chain carries TRBV4-2 and TRBJ2-1; possibly TRBD2 for D (5 bases). Per the germline V gene, CDR1 is LGHNA and CDR2 is YNFKEQ. The V gene lost 3 bases and the J gene lost 10 bases, with 13 bases spanning the gap. There are 13 residues in the CDR3.

Remarks on this clone: The junction shows a germline mismatch at one end, possibly a read error. This chain uses TRBV19 with TRBJ2-3, with a weak D call TRBD2 (6 bases). Germline values: CDR1 LNHDA, CDR2 SQIVND (reference sequence). The CDR3 consists of 11 residues. The CDR3 spells CAVTGTRLRWF. The CDR3 nucleotides read TGTGCCGTTACCGGGACTCGCCTGAGATGGTTT.

This clone has only a few counts. This rearrangement joins TRBV6-1 to TRBJ1-1, with a weak D call TRBD1 (6 bases). With 6 bases removed from V and 1 base from J, the gap between germline ends came to 12 bases. The CDR3 extends over 14 amino acids. The germline CDR1 and CDR2 sequences are MNHNS and SASEGT. CDR3 nucleotides: TGTGCCAGCAGGGAGTCGACAGGGAACACTGAAGCTTTCTTT. Translation gives CASRESTGNTEAFF.

The genes are TRBV7-9 and TRBJ2-2, with 8 bases lining up with TRBD2. CDR1 and CDR2 from the germline V gene are SEHNR and FQNEAQ (reference sequence). Trimming took 3 bases from V and 3 from J; bases not matched to a gene: 0. This CDR3 spans 14 amino acids. CDR3 sequence: CASSLTSDTGELFF. The CDR3 DNA follows: TGTGCCAGCAGCTTGACTAGCGACACCGGGGAGCTGTTTTTT.

The chain couples TRBV2 to TRBJ2-5; D possibly corresponds to TRBD2 (6 bases). Germline CDR1 reads SNHLY; CDR2 reads FYNNEI. This CDR3 contains 15 residues. V dropped 6 bases and J dropped 0 bases, with 14 bases sitting between them. CDR3 coding DNA: TGTGCCAGCAGAACTCTAGCGCCAAACCAAGAGACCCAGTACTTC. Encoded protein: CASRTLAPNQETQYF.

The J gene is TRBJ2-3, the V gene TRBV13, with D perhaps TRBD2 (6 bases). The germline CDR1 and CDR2 sequences are PRHDT and FYEKMQ (reference sequence). Deletions cut 5 bases from V and 0 bases from J, with 15 bases between. The CDR3 consists of 16 residues. The CDR3 reads CASSPSGSYSTDTQYF. The CDR3 DNA reads TGTGCCAGCAGCCCCTCCGGGAGCTATAGCACAGATACGCAGTATTTT.

The chain has TRBV7-8 and TRBJ1-1; the match to TRBD1 covers 7 bases. CDR1 is SGHVS, CDR2 FQNEAQ, per germline. There are 15 residues in the CDR3. Unmatched junction bases numbered 9, after V lost 4 bases and J lost 4 bases. The CDR3 reads CASSSIQGRGTEAFF. The DNA of the CDR3 is TGTGCCAGCAGCTCCATACAGGGGAGAGGCACTGAAGCTTTCTTT.

This sequence joins TRBV7-2 and TRBJ2-1; 14 positions agree with TRBD2. Unmatched junction bases numbered 1, after V lost 3 bases and J lost 6 bases. In germline, CDR1 is SGHTA, CDR2 FQGNSA. The CDR3 consists of 15 residues. The CDR3 is CASSLGLAGVNEQFF. Here the CDR3 DNA reads TGTGCCAGCAGCTTGGGACTAGCGGGAGTCAATGAGCAGTTCTTC.

The rearrangement uses TRBV28 and TRBJ2-2; possibly TRBD2 for D (5 bases). The germline gives CDR1 MDHEN, CDR2 SYDVKM. V lost 5 bases to trimming and J lost 6 bases, with 16 bases between them. This CDR3 comprises 15 residues. CDR3 nucleotide sequence: TGTGCCAGCAGTCGGAGGCCGGACTGGCCCGGGGAGCTGTTTTTT. Amino acids: CASSRRPDWPGELFF. Supplemented by reference TRBV28 and TRBJ2-2, the full variable domain reads DVKVTQSSRYLVKRTGEKVFLECVQDMDHENMFWYRQDPGLGLRLIYFSYDVKMKEKGDIPEGYSVSREKKERFSLILESASTNQTSMYLCASSRRPDWPGELFFGEGSRLTVL.

The CDR3 nucleotides read TGTGCCAGCAGCAAATCTACCAGGGGGATCTATGGCTACACCTTC. It specifies CASSKSTRGIYGYTF. This chain connects TRBV21-1 to TRBJ1-2; TRBD1 was called by the table and not checked on the DNA. TRBV21-1 has pseudogene status. There are 15 residues in the CDR3.

The chain is built from TRBV13 and TRBJ2-7, with D perhaps matching TRBD1 (6 bases). Germline loops: CDR1 PRHDT, CDR2 FYEKMQ (reference sequence). The CDR3 covers 16 residues. V lost 4 bases to trimming and J lost 2 bases, with 18 bases between them. This CDR3 is CASSSNRVRDAYEQYF. The CDR3 region has the DNA TGTGCCAGCAGCTCCAACAGGGTCAGAGATGCCTACGAGCAGTACTTC. Supplemented by reference TRBV13 and TRBJ2-7, the full variable domain reads AAGVIQSPRHLIKEKRETATLKCYPIPRHDTVYWYQQGPGQDPQFLISFYEKMQSDKGSIPDRFSAQQFSDYHSELNMSSLELGDSALYFCASSSNRVRDAYEQYFGPGTRLTVT.

This clone appeared once. In nucleotides, the CDR3 is TGTGCCAGCAGCCGGGACAAACTAAGCAATCAGCCCCAGCATTTT. It specifies CASSRDKLSNQPQHF. The rearrangement uses TRBV6-5 and TRBJ1-5, with D perhaps matching TRBD1 (6 bases). The CDR3 is made up of 15 amino acids. CDR1 and CDR2 from the germline V gene are MNHEY and SVGAGI. Trimming shortened V by 6 bases and J by 1 base, and 13 bases separated the two germline ends.

The rearrangement links TRBV4-3 to TRBJ2-3; D might be TRBD2 (5 bases). The CDR3 has 15 residues. Germline CDR1 is LGHNA and CDR2 is YSLEER. Trimming stripped 2 bases from V and 4 bases from J, with 13 bases between. The CDR3 spells CASSQSGFLADTQYF. The CDR3 region has the DNA TGCGCCAGCAGCCAATCGGGATTTCTTGCAGATACGCAGTATTTT.

The chain recombines TRBV25-1 with TRBJ2-7; 7 bases map to TRBD2. Germline assignment: CDR1 MGHDK and CDR2 SYGVNS. The CDR3 runs to 18 residues. Unmatched junction bases numbered 19, after V lost 1 base and J lost 7 bases. This CDR3 reads CASSEWGGPGPTGGEQYF. The CDR3, as DNA: TGTGCCAGCAGTGAATGGGGAGGGCCAGGACCTACCGGGGGGGAGCAGTACTTC.

The CDR3 region is CASSLGSGLYEQYF. The CDR3, as DNA: TGTGCCAGCAGCTTAGGTAGCGGCCTCTACGAGCAGTACTTC. The chain employs TRBV7-6 and TRBJ2-7; TRBD2 is a possible D gene (6 bases). Germline V gene lookup returns CDR1 SGHVS and CDR2 FNYEAQ. Trimming removed 1 base from V and 3 bases from J, with 10 bases in between. This CDR3 spans 14 amino acids.

This chain links TRBV9 with TRBJ2-7; 9 bases line up with TRBD1. V was clipped by 4 bases and J by 3 bases; unmatched bases: 8. The CDR3 totals 15 residues. Per germline, CDR1 SGDLS and CDR2 YYNGEE. This CDR3 reads CASSPTGGAVYEQYF. CDR3 nucleotides: TGTGCCAGCAGCCCTACAGGGGGCGCGGTCTACGAGCAGTACTTC.

About this clone: The junction does not match germline at one end; this may be a read error. The rearrangement uses TRBV7-7 and TRBJ2-2; 8 nucleotides agree with TRBD2. Germline V gene lookup returns CDR1 SSHAT and CDR2 FNYEAQ (reference sequence). The CDR3 has 16 residues. The CDR3 coding sequence is TGTGCTAGCAGCCCCTCTTTAGCGGGAAGGGCCGGGGAGCTGTTTTTT. Protein product: CASSPSLAGRAGELFF.

The rearrangement joins TRBV18 to TRBJ2-5; perhaps TRBD2 as D (9 bases). The CDR3 runs 14 residues. V shed 5 bases and J shed 4 bases, with 14 bases lying between them. Germline V CDR1 and CDR2: KGHSH, LQKENI. The CDR3 DNA follows: TGTGCCAGCTCAGCGGGAGGGACAGGAGAGACCCAGTACTTC. As protein: CASSAGGTGETQYF.

This clone was counted only a few times. J is TRBJ1-3 and V is TRBV6-6; D is possibly TRBD1 (6 bases). CDR1 is MNHNY and CDR2 is SVGAGI in the germline V gene (reference sequence). This CDR3 contains 15 residues. V lost 2 bases and J lost 0, with 8 bases in between. The CDR3 is CASSYPTGSGNTIYF. The CDR3 bases are TGTGCCAGCAGTTACCCGACAGGCTCTGGAAACACCATATATTTT.